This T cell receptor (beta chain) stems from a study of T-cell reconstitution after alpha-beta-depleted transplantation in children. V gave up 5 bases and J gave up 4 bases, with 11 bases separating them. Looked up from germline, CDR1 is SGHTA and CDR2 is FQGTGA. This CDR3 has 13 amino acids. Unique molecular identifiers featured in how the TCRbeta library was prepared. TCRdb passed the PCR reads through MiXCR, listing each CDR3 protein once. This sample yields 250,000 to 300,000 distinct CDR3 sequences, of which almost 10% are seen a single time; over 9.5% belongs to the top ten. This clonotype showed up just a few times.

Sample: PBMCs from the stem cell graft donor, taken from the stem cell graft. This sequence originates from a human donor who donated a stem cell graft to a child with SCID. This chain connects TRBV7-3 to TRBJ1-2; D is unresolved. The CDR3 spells CASSPETTYGYTF. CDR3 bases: TGTGCCAGCAGCCCCGAGACGACCTATGGCTACACCTTC.